This TCR beta chain was identified during a study of post-analysis software for immune sequencing data. Notes on this clonotype: What it binds is unknown.

Study results and limitations: Versus controls, multiple sclerosis patients showed significantly lower diversity (normalized Chao1). With TRBV5-6, TRBV5-1 and TRBV20-1 included, roughly five TRBV segments were more frequent in patients than in controls.

The CDR3 covers 15 residues. Unmatched junction bases numbered 4, after V lost 2 bases and J lost 1 base. The germline CDR1 and CDR2 sequences are ENHRY and SYGVKD. Libraries were made from TCR beta cDNA, and they carried unique molecular identifiers. Between roughly 1 and 10 million T cells gave rise to 450,000 to 650,000 cDNA molecules. TCRdb recomputed calls from the PCR reads with MiXCR, one row per CDR3 protein. This sample yields about 500,000 distinct CDR3 sequences, of which roughly 45% are seen a single time; roughly 12% belongs to the top ten. The clonotype was recovered from a girl between 5 and 17 years old with multiple sclerosis. The chain employs TRBV10-3 and TRBJ2-5; 7 bases align to TRBD1. Sequenced: blood. CDR3 amino acids: CAISESRDSQETQYF. The CDR3 nucleotides are TGTGCCATCAGTGAGAGCCGGGACAGCCAAGAGACCCAGTACTTC.